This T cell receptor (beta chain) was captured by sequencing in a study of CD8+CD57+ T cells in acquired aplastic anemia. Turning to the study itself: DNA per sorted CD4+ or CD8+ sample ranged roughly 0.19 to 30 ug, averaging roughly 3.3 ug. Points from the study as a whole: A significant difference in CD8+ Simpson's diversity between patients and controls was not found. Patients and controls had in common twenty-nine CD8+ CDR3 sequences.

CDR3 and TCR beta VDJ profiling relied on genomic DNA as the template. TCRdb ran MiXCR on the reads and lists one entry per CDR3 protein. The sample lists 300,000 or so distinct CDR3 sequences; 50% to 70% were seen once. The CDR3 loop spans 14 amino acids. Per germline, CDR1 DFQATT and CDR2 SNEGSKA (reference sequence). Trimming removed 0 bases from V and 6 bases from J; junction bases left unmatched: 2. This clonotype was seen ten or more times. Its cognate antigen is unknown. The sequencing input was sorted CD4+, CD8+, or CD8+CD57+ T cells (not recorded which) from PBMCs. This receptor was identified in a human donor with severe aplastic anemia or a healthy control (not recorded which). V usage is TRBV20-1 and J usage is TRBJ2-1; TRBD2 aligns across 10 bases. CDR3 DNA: TGCAGTGCTAGAGATAGCGGGGGGCCCAATGAGCAGTTCTTC. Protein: CSARDSGGPNEQFF.